Each of the 17 T cell receptor beta chains below was sequenced from the same sample in a study of T cell changes during pregnancy in multiple sclerosis. Libraries were prepared by immunoSEQ multiplex PCR; TCRdb keeps only in-frame clonotypes and omits some of them. The table records 25,000 to 35,000 clones, around 90% of them present only once. The material sequenced was CD4+ T cells from peripheral blood mononuclear cells, taken in the first trimester of pregnancy. These receptors originate from a female donor in good health, enrolled as a control in a pregnancy study.

The chain carries TRBV4-3 and TRBJ1-2; 10 bases agree with TRBD1. The CDR3 runs to 18 residues. Germline values: CDR1 LGHNA, CDR2 YSLEER. Trimming removed 3 bases from V and 8 bases from J; junction bases left unmatched: 18. CDR3 bases: TGCGCCAGCAGCCAGAACTATGGGGGGACAGGGGCTATGTTGGGCTACACCTTC. The encoded protein is CASSQNYGGTGAMLGYTF.

The chain carries TRBV18 and TRBJ2-7, with 8 bases that match TRBD2. CDR1 and CDR2 from the germline V gene are KGHSH and LQKENI. The CDR3 covers 13 residues. J was trimmed by 7 bases and V by 5 bases; bases with no gene match: 7. CDR3 in amino acids: CASSAREGWEQYF. CDR3 sequence (DNA): TGTGCCAGCTCAGCCCGGGAGGGATGGGAGCAGTACTTC.

The rearrangement joins TRBV2 to TRBJ1-5; D is uncertain. Germline CDR1 reads SNHLY; CDR2 reads FYNNEI. With 4 bases removed from V and 2 bases from J, the gap between germline ends came to 12 bases. The CDR3 loop spans 15 amino acids. DNA of the CDR3: TGTGCCAGCAGTGTAGGGAGCGGCCGCAATCAGCCCCAGCATTTT. It is translated as CASSVGSGRNQPQHF. Using reference TRBV2 and TRBJ1-5 for the parts outside the CDR3, the full variable domain is EPEVTQTPSHQVTQMGQEVILRCVPISNHLYFYWYRQILGQKVEFLVSFYNNEISEKSEIFDDQFSVERPDGSNFTLKIRSTKLEDSAMYFCASSVGSGRNQPQHFGDGTRLSIL.

Details on this clone: One junction end disagrees with the germline gene, perhaps due to a read error. The V call is TRBV29-1, the J call TRBJ2-3; TRBD2 might be the D (6 bases). CDR1 SQVTM and CDR2 ANQGSEA come from the germline V gene. CDR3 length equals 9 residues. The CDR3 bases are TGCAGCGTTGATCTCGGGAGCTCTTTT. It codes for CSVDLGSSF.

The chain links TRBV7-2 to TRBJ1-5, with D tentatively TRBD1 (6 bases). This CDR3 has 15 amino acids. The ends were cut back, 4 bases at V and 7 bases at J, with 17 bases in the middle. Germline V gene data show CDR1 as SGHTA and CDR2 as FQGNSA. Here the CDR3 DNA reads TGTGCCAGCAGCTCGAGGGGGGGTTGGGAGCAGCCCCAGCATTTT. Protein sequence: CASSSRGGWEQPQHF.

This rearrangement joins TRBV10-3 to TRBJ2-1; 7 nucleotides align to TRBD2. The V and J ends lost 8 bases and 3 bases, in that order; junction bases with no gene match: 4. This CDR3 contains 13 residues. Germline CDR1 ENHRY, CDR2 SYGVKD. This CDR3 reads CAIGSGNYNEQFF. The CDR3 DNA reads TGTGCCATCGGAAGCGGGAACTACAATGAGCAGTTCTTC.

The rearrangement uses TRBV6-1 and TRBJ1-2, with 9 bases aligning to TRBD1. CDR1 and CDR2 from the germline V gene are MNHNS and SASEGT. Trimming took 4 bases from V and 7 from J; bases not matched to a gene: 4. CDR3 length: 13 residues. CDR3 amino acids: CASSGRTGVGYTF. In nucleotides, the CDR3 is TGTGCCAGCAGTGGACGGACAGGGGTTGGCTACACCTTC.

The chain employs TRBV4-3 and TRBJ2-1, with D perhaps matching TRBD1 (5 bases). In germline, CDR1 is LGHNA, CDR2 YSLEER. This CDR3 has 14 amino acids. V lost 0 bases, J lost 9 bases, and 12 bases lay in between. This chain's CDR3 is CASSQDSQGVEQFF. In DNA form, the CDR3 reads TGCGCCAGCAGCCAAGATTCCCAGGGTGTTGAGCAGTTCTTC.

The rearrangement joins TRBV4-1 to TRBJ2-4; D not resolved. The V gene lost 5 bases and the J gene lost 0 bases, with 14 bases spanning the gap. The CDR3 spans 16 residues. CDR1 MGHRA and CDR2 YSYEKL come from the germline V gene. CDR3 region: CASSGVGFLAKNIQYF. CDR3 DNA sequence: TGCGCCAGCAGCGGAGTCGGTTTTTTAGCCAAAAACATTCAGTACTTC.

In its sample, this clone was seen a few times. This sequence joins TRBV15 and TRBJ1-1; D not resolved. The germline V gene has CDR1 LNHNV and CDR2 YYDKDF (reference sequence). This CDR3 spans 14 amino acids. The V end lost 0 bases, the J end lost 6 bases, and 11 bases lay between the germline ends. CDR3 protein: CATSRDERTAEAFF. As DNA, the CDR3 is TGTGCCACCAGCAGAGATGAGAGAACTGCTGAAGCTTTCTTT.

V gene TRBV9 combines with J gene TRBJ1-1, with unresolved D. CDR3 size: 16 residues. Per germline, CDR1 SGDLS and CDR2 YYNGEE. V was trimmed by 0 bases and J by 3 bases, leaving 15 bases between them. DNA for the CDR3: TGTGCCAGCAGCGTAGAAGGATTACTGCAGGACACTGAAGCTTTCTTT. Translation gives CASSVEGLLQDTEAFF.

This clone was seen just once. The chain links TRBV7-2 to TRBJ2-7; D possibly corresponds to TRBD1 (6 bases). V was trimmed by 5 bases and J by 0 bases, leaving 14 bases between them. The CDR3 is made up of 15 amino acids. Germline V gene data show CDR1 as SGHTA and CDR2 as FQGNSA. The chain's CDR3 is CASSLGHSSSYEQYF. CDR3 sequence (DNA): TGTGCCAGCAGCCTGGGACATTCTAGCTCCTACGAGCAGTACTTC.

This clone came up once. The chain carries TRBV7-2 and TRBJ1-4, with 8 bases lining up with TRBD1. CDR3 size: 13 residues. Germline trimming cut 4 bases from V and 8 bases from J; bases unmatched to any gene: 3. The germline V gene encodes CDR1 SGHTA and CDR2 FQGNSA. The CDR3 nucleotides are TGTGCCAGCAGCTCAACAGGGGGAGAAAAACTGTTTTTT. It translates to CASSSTGGEKLFF. The full variable domain, rest sourced from reference TRBV7-2 and TRBJ1-4, is GAGVSQSPSNKVTEKGKDVELRCDPISGHTALYWYRQSLGQGLEFLIYFQGNSAPDKSGLPSDRFSAERTGGSVSTLTIQRTQQEDSAVYLCASSSTGGEKLFFGSGTQLSVL.

V usage is TRBV18 and J usage is TRBJ1-1, with unresolved D. The length of the CDR3 is 11 residues. Per germline, CDR1 KGHSH and CDR2 LQKENI. Trimming removed 5 bases at V and 7 bases at J, with 8 bases between. CDR3 sequence (DNA): TGTGCCAGCTCAGCGGAGGTTGAAGCTTTCTTT. Its protein product is CASSAEVEAFF.

This clone has a single count. The chain is built from TRBV2 and TRBJ1-1; TRBD1 aligns across 7 bases. The CDR3 runs 14 residues. The J segment lost 1 base and the V segment lost 4 bases, leaving 3 bases of the junction unmatched. CDR1 and CDR2 (germline): SNHLY, FYNNEI. CDR3: CASSVRQGNTEAFF. The DNA of the CDR3 is TGTGCCAGCAGTGTCAGACAGGGGAACACTGAAGCTTTCTTT.

The chain couples TRBV6-6 to TRBJ1-2; TRBD1 might be the D (5 bases). The CDR3 has 13 residues. Germline loops: CDR1 MNHNY, CDR2 SVGAGI (reference sequence). V lost 5 bases to trimming and J lost 2 bases, with 9 bases between them. The CDR3 spells CASSGGSNYGYTF. CDR3 nucleotide sequence: TGTGCCAGCAGTGGGGGGTCAAACTATGGCTACACCTTC.

This chain uses TRBV12-5 with TRBJ2-7, with 15 bases matching TRBD2. Germline CDR1 and CDR2: LGHNT and FRNRAP. The J segment lost 2 bases and the V segment lost 0 bases, leaving 2 bases of the junction unmatched. The length of the CDR3 is 17 residues. As DNA, the CDR3 is TGTGCTAGTGGTTTGGTGGGACTAGCGGGGGGTGCCTACGAGCAGTACTTC. Residues: CASGLVGLAGGAYEQYF.